Below, 26 T cell receptor beta chains from the same sample are listed, as sequenced in a study of T-cell reconstitution after alpha-beta-depleted transplantation in children. During its preparation, the TCRbeta library received unique molecular identifiers. TCRdb re-analysed the PCR reads in MiXCR, keeping a single row per CDR3 protein. The table shows around 6,700 distinct CDR3 sequences, with approximately 12% occurring only once. Sample: PBMCs, mostly from graft donor cells, taken 180 days after TCRalphabeta/CD19-depleted stem cell transplant. The source is a child less than two years old who had a stem cell transplant for acute myeloid leukemia, so the T cells may come from the graft donor.

The sample holds many counts of this clonotype. The V call is TRBV6-4, the J call TRBJ2-1; TRBD2 matches 11 bases. J was trimmed by 8 bases and V by 6 bases; bases with no gene match: 9. The CDR3 totals 15 residues. Germline V gives CDR1 MRHNA, CDR2 SNTAGT. CDR3 bases: TGTGCCAGCAGCCGAGGGACTAGCGGTTGGGATGAGCAGTTCTTC. Translation gives CASSRGTSGWDEQFF.

The table lists this clonotype with many counts. The chain combines TRBV5-1 with TRBJ2-3; 13 nucleotides align to TRBD2. The CDR3 is 17 residues long. CDR1 SGHRS and CDR2 YFSETQ come from the germline V gene. V trimming: 0 bases; J trimming: 8 bases; junction bases outside the gene matches: 9. The CDR3 loop is CASSLGLAGGRGGTQYF. CDR3 sequence (DNA): TGCGCCAGCAGCTTGGGACTAGCGGGGGGCCGTGGGGGTACGCAGTATTTT.

This clonotype came up many times. This chain joins TRBV7-9 and TRBJ1-2; 7 bases match TRBD1. CDR1 SEHNR and CDR2 FQNEAQ come from the germline V gene (reference sequence). V dropped 5 bases and J dropped 6; count of bases not matched to a gene: 12. The CDR3 has 15 amino acids. The CDR3 bases are TGTGCCAGCAGCCCACAGGGGACAGACAACCATGGCTACACCTTC. It specifies CASSPQGTDNHGYTF.

There are many counts of this clonotype. The chain uses TRBV29-1 and TRBJ2-5, with D possibly being TRBD2 (7 bases). From germline, CDR1 is SQVTM and CDR2 ANQGSEA. Trimming pared 1 base from V and 0 bases from J, leaving 27 bases between. The CDR3 is 20 amino acids. CDR3 amino acids: CSVEGPGSGASSGNQETQYF. The DNA of the CDR3 is TGCAGCGTTGAAGGGCCCGGGTCAGGGGCTTCTAGCGGAAACCAAGAGACCCAGTACTTC.

This clonotype counts as medium-sized (0.01 to 0.1%). The chain joins TRBV29-1 to TRBJ1-1, with D unclear. CDR3 length: 11 residues. The ends were cut back, 4 bases at V and 7 bases at J, with 10 bases in the middle. Germline lookup yields CDR1 SQVTM and CDR2 ANQGSEA. The CDR3 DNA reads as TGCAGCGTTGGAGTCAGGAATGAAGCTTTCTTT. It yields the protein CSVGVRNEAFF.

This clonotype was counted ten times or more. The V gene is TRBV4-3, the J gene TRBJ2-6; possible D gene TRBD2, 5 bases. CDR3 length equals 18 residues. The V end lost 0 bases, the J end lost 0 bases, and 12 bases lay between the germline ends. CDR1 is LGHNA, CDR2 YSLEER, per germline. CDR3 bases: TGCGCCAGCAGCCAAGATGCAGGCGGGCTCTCTGGGGCCAACGTCCTGACTTTC. Translation: CASSQDAGGLSGANVLTF.

This clonotype was recorded at least ten times. For the CDR3, the DNA is TGTGCCAGCAGACGCCTCCGGGACAGGGTAAAAGGTGGCTACACCTTC. This encodes CASRRLRDRVKGGYTF. The chain combines TRBV6-1 with TRBJ1-2, with 9 positions matching TRBD1. The CDR3 has 16 amino acids. V lost 6 bases to trimming and J lost 7 bases; unmatched junction nucleotides: 15. CDR1 is MNHNS, CDR2 SASEGT, per germline.

The chain links TRBV21-1 to TRBJ2-1; TRBD2 is taken as the D call from the table, unchecked against the DNA. TRBV21-1 is a recognized pseudogene. This CDR3 contains 16 residues. In DNA, the CDR3 is TGTGCCAGCAGCAGATCCGGGACTAGCGGAAACAATGAGCAGTTCTTC. Amino acids: CASSRSGTSGNNEQFF.

This clonotype has at least ten counts. The chain combines TRBV27 with TRBJ1-2, with unresolved D. Germline CDR1 is MNHEY and CDR2 is SMNVEV (reference sequence). Trimming left V 2 bases short and J 4 bases short, with 8 bases between. This CDR3 is built from 13 residues. CDR3 sequence: CASSLKLSYGYTF. DNA for the CDR3: TGTGCCAGCAGTTTAAAACTTTCCTATGGCTACACCTTC.

This clonotype was counted ten times or more. V usage is TRBV20-1 and J usage is TRBJ2-1; TRBD2 matches at 8 bases. The J segment lost 4 bases and the V segment lost 6 bases, leaving 8 bases of the junction unmatched. Germline V gene data show CDR1 as DFQATT and CDR2 as SNEGSKA (reference sequence). This CDR3 has 14 amino acids. CDR3 amino acids: CSAKAGVTYNEQFF. CDR3 bases: TGCAGTGCGAAAGCGGGAGTAACATACAATGAGCAGTTCTTC.

This clonotype showed up many times. The rearrangement joins TRBV11-2 to TRBJ2-1, with a weak D call TRBD2 (5 bases). CDR1 and CDR2 from the germline V gene are SGHAT and FQNNGV. The CDR3 length is 15 residues. Between the trimmed V and J ends, which lost 4 bases and 1 base, there was a span of 11 bases. The CDR3: CASSSGGGSYNEQFF. The DNA for the CDR3 is TGTGCCAGCAGCTCCGGCGGCGGGTCCTACAATGAGCAGTTCTTC.

At least ten counts were recorded for this clonotype. The chain couples TRBV12-3 or TRBV12-4 to TRBJ2-7; D call uncertain. CDR3 size: 13 residues. V lost 0 bases and J lost 0, with 3 bases in between. The CDR3 DNA reads TGTGCCAGCAGTTTAGCAGGCTCCTACGAGCAGTACTTC. This sequence encodes CASSLAGSYEQYF.

This clonotype occurred many times. This chain connects TRBV5-1 to TRBJ2-7; the D gene is possibly TRBD1 (6 bases). With 0 bases removed from V and 2 bases from J, the gap between germline ends came to 21 bases. The length of the CDR3 is 18 residues. Germline V lookup: CDR1 SGHRS, CDR2 YFSETQ. The CDR3, as DNA: TGCGCCAGCAGCTTGGGGCCCTTGGGGACAACCCCACCCTACGAGCAGTACTTC. It codes for CASSLGPLGTTPPYEQYF.

This clonotype has at least ten counts. The chain employs TRBV24-1 and TRBJ2-1; TRBD2 agrees at 9 bases. CDR3 length equals 16 residues. The V and J ends lost 4 bases and 6 bases, in that order; junction bases with no gene match: 9. The germline CDR1 and CDR2 sequences are KGHDR and SFDVKD. CDR3 DNA sequence: TGTGCCACCAGTGACGCCGGGACTAGCATTTCCAATGAGCAGTTCTTC. This encodes CATSDAGTSISNEQFF.

The table lists this clonotype with many counts. The chain joins TRBV4-2 to TRBJ2-7; 8 bases agree with TRBD1. CDR1 is LGHNA, CDR2 YNFKEQ, per germline. The CDR3 is 13 amino acids. Trimming took 4 bases from V and 4 from J; bases not matched to a gene: 3. CDR3 DNA sequence: TGTGCCAGCAGCCTGGACAGGGAGTACGAGCAGTACTTC. This codes for CASSLDREYEQYF.

This clonotype was found many times. The rearrangement joins TRBV19 to TRBJ2-3, with D possibly matching TRBD2 (5 bases). Germline values: CDR1 LNHDA, CDR2 SQIVND (reference sequence). Trimming took 5 bases from V and 5 from J, leaving 17 bases between them. The length of the CDR3 is 15 residues. CDR3 sequence (DNA): TGTGCCAGTAGTCGTGAACTAGTGGTGATAGATACGCAGTATTTT. This translates into CASSRELVVIDTQYF.

This clonotype was seen many times. The rearrangement uses TRBV28 and TRBJ2-7, with D tentatively TRBD2 (6 bases). This CDR3 region has 15 residues. Trimming left V 7 bases short and J 5 bases short, with 21 bases between. Germline-derived CDR1 and CDR2 are MDHEN and SYDVKM. The CDR3, as DNA: TGTGCCAGCAACCCCTCGGGCGGGATAGTCCACGAGCAGTACTTC. Translating it yields CASNPSGGIVHEQYF.

This clonotype was seen many times. This rearrangement joins TRBV15 to TRBJ2-7, with 9 bases that match TRBD2. This CDR3 is built from 17 residues. V lost 1 base and J lost 2; bases outside the gene matches: 9. Germline CDR1 is LNHNV and CDR2 is YYDKDF (reference sequence). CDR3 DNA sequence: TGTGCCACCAGCAGAGGGCGTAGCGGGAGAAAGGCCTACGAGCAGTACTTC. Translated: CATSRGRSGRKAYEQYF.

This clonotype was detected many times. The chain employs TRBV11-2 and TRBJ2-3, with 8 bases lining up with TRBD2. This CDR3 comprises 15 residues. CDR1 is SGHAT and CDR2 is FQNNGV in the germline V gene. Trimming at V came to 0 bases and at J to 6 bases, leaving 5 bases not matched to a gene. The CDR3 DNA reads as TGTGCCAGCAGCTTAGAGTGGGGCGGGAGGGATACGCAGTATTTT. Translation: CASSLEWGGRDTQYF.

The sample holds many counts of this clonotype. This chain links TRBV19 with TRBJ2-7; TRBD1 might be the D (5 bases). V lost 4 bases to trimming and J lost 3 bases, with 13 bases between them. Per germline, CDR1 LNHDA and CDR2 SQIVND (reference sequence). This CDR3 comprises 14 residues. CDR3 in amino acids: CASSTLAGNYEQYF. The CDR3 DNA follows: TGTGCCAGTAGTACTTTAGCAGGGAACTACGAGCAGTACTTC. The complete variable domain, with remaining parts taken from reference TRBV19 and TRBJ2-7, reads DGGITQSPKYLFRKEGQNVTLSCEQNLNHDAMYWYRQDPGQGLRLIYYSQIVNDFQKGDIAEGYSVSREKKESFPLTVTSAQKNPTAFYLCASSTLAGNYEQYFGPGTRLTVT.

This clonotype was seen many times. The rearrangement joins TRBV15 to TRBJ2-7; D remains unclear. Trimming removed 0 bases at V and 3 bases at J, with 12 bases between. Germline values: CDR1 LNHNV, CDR2 YYDKDF (reference sequence). This CDR3 has 15 residues. In DNA, the CDR3 is TGTGCCACCAGCAGAGAGAATCACAGTATCTACGAGCAGTACTTC. Encoded protein: CATSRENHSIYEQYF.

This clonotype has a count of ten or more. This chain's CDR3 is CASSPLSRGETQYF. For the CDR3, the DNA is TGTGCCAGCAGTCCCTTGTCCAGGGGCGAGACCCAGTACTTC. This chain joins TRBV27 and TRBJ2-5, with a tentative D call TRBD1 (6 bases). V dropped 5 bases and J dropped 5 bases, with 15 bases sitting between them. Germline V CDR1 and CDR2: MNHEY, SMNVEV (reference sequence). This CDR3 contains 14 residues.

This clonotype was seen a few times. This chain uses TRBV7-9 with TRBJ2-1; 10 bases fit TRBD2. Germline V gene sequence: CDR1 SEHNR, CDR2 FQNEAQ (reference sequence). The trim removed 5 bases at V and 0 bases at J, leaving 4 bases unmatched. The CDR3 is 16 amino acids. CDR3 nucleotides: TGTGCCAGCAGCACTGCTAGCGGGAGCTCCTACAATGAGCAGTTCTTC. Its protein is CASSTASGSSYNEQFF.

The chain combines TRBV12-3 or TRBV12-4 with TRBJ2-5, with D tentatively TRBD1 (6 bases). V gave up 5 bases and J gave up 5 bases, with 15 bases separating them. The CDR3 contains 14 residues. CDR3 sequence reads: CASSAPTGTETQYF. The CDR3 region has the DNA TGTGCCAGCAGTGCGCCGACAGGAACGGAGACCCAGTACTTC.

The sample holds many counts of this clonotype. The rearrangement uses TRBV15 and TRBJ2-3; 8 bases fit TRBD1. The CDR3 loop spans 19 amino acids. J gave up 6 bases and V 0 bases, and 17 bases lay outside the gene matches. CDR1 and CDR2 from the germline V gene are LNHNV and YYDKDF (reference sequence). CDR3 coding DNA: TGTGCCACCAGCAGAGATCGTCAGGGGGCAGCGGCAAGTATGGATACGCAGTATTTT. Translating gives CATSRDRQGAAASMDTQYF.

This clonotype was seen ten or more times. The V and J genes are TRBV28 and TRBJ2-1; possibly TRBD1 for D (6 bases). This CDR3 has 16 residues. V lost 6 bases to trimming and J lost 7 bases, with 22 bases between them. Germline CDR1 is MDHEN and CDR2 is SYDVKM. The CDR3: CASSLVQGSTWNEQFF. The CDR3 DNA is TGTGCCAGCAGCCTCGTACAGGGTTCAACATGGAATGAGCAGTTCTTC.